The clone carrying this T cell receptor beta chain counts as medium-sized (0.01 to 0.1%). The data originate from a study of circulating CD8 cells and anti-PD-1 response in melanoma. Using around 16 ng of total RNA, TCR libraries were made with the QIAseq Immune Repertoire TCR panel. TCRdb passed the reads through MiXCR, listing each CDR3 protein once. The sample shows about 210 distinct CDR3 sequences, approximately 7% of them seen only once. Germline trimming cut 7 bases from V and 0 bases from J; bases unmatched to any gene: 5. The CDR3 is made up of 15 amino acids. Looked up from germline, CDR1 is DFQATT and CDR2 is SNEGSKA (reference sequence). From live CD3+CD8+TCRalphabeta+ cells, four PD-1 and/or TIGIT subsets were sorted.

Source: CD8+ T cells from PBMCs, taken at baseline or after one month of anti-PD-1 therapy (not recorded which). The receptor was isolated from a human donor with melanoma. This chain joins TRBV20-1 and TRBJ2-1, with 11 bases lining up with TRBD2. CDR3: CSGLAGPSSYNEQFF. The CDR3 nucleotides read TGCAGTGGACTAGCGGGGCCCAGCTCCTACAATGAGCAGTTCTTC.